The present T cell receptor beta chain was sequenced within a study of T-cell memory formation after mild COVID-19. The V gene end was trimmed by 5 bases and the J gene end by 0 bases; junction bases not matched to a gene: 13. CDR3 length: 18 residues. Germline V CDR1 and CDR2: SEHNR, FQNEAQ (reference sequence). This clonotype was observed a few times. TCRdb recomputed calls from the 5' RACE reads with MiXCR, one row per CDR3 protein. Of nearly 110,000 distinct CDR3 sequences listed, around 12% are singletons. The sequenced sample was PBMCs or a T cell subset sorted from them (not recorded which). The chain joins TRBV7-9 to TRBJ2-7, with 10 bases aligning to TRBD1. This clonotype was obtained from an adult woman who had mild COVID-19 (a few samples of this study predate the infection). Cell type and time point are not known. CDR3 bases: TGTGCCAGCAGCCGAACAGGACCGGGACAGGGGAGCTCCTACGAGCAGTACTTC. Its translation is CASSRTGPGQGSSYEQYF. The variable domain in full, completed from reference TRBV7-9 and TRBJ2-7, reads DTGVSQNPRHKITKRGQNVTFRCDPISEHNRLYWYRQTLGQGPEFLTYFQNEAQLEKSRLLSDRFSAERPKGSFSTLEIQRTEQGDSAMYLCASSRTGPGQGSSYEQYFGPGTRLTVT.